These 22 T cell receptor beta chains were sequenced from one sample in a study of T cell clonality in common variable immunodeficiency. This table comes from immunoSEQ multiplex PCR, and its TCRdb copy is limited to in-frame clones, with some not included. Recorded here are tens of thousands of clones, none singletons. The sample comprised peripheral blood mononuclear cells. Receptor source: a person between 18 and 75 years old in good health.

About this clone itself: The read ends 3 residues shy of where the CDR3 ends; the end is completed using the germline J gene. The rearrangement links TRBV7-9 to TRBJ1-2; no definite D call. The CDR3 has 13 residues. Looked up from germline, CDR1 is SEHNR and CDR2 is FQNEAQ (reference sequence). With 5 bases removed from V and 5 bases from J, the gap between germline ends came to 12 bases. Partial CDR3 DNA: TGTGCCAGCAGCCTCGGGTCGACTTATGGC. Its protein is CASSLGSTYG. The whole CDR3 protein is CASSLGSTYGYTF.

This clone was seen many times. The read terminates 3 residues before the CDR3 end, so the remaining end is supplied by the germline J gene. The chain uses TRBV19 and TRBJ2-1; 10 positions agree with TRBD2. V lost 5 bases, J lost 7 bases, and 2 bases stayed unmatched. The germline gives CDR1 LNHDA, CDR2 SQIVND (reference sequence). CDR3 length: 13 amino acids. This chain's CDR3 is CASSSGLANEQFF. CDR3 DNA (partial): TGTGCCAGTAGTTCGGGACTAGCGAATGAG.

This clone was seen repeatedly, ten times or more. The sequenced CDR3 bases are TGCGCCAGCAGCTCTGGGGGGGAAGGGGAG. This translates into CASSSGGEGE. In full, the CDR3 reads CASSSGGEGELFF. V is TRBV5-1 and J is TRBJ2-2, with TRBD2 matching over 7 bases. The read gets to within 3 residues of the CDR3 end, and the germline J gene fills in the rest. V lost 3 bases and J lost 8; bases outside the gene matches: 4. CDR1 and CDR2 from the germline V gene are SGHRS and YFSETQ. This CDR3 is 13 amino acids long.

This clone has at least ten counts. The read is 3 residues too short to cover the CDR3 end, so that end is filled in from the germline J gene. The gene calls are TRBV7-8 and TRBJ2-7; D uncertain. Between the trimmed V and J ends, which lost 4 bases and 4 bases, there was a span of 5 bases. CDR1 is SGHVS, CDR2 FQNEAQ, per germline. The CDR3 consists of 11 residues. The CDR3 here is CASSSLYEQYF. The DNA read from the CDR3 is TGTGCCAGCAGCTCCCTTTACGAG.

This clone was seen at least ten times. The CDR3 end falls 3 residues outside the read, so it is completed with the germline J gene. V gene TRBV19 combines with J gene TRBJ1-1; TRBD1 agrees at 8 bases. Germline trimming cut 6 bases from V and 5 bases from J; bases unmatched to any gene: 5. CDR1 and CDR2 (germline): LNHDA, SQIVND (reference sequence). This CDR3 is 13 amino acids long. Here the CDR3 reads CASSEQGGTEAFF. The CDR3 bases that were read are TGTGCCAGTAGCGAACAGGGGGGTACTGAA. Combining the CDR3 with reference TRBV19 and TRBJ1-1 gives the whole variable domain DGGITQSPKYLFRKEGQNVTLSCEQNLNHDAMYWYRQDPGQGLRLIYYSQIVNDFQKGDIAEGYSVSREKKESFPLTVTSAQKNPTAFYLCASSEQGGTEAFFGQGTRLTVV.

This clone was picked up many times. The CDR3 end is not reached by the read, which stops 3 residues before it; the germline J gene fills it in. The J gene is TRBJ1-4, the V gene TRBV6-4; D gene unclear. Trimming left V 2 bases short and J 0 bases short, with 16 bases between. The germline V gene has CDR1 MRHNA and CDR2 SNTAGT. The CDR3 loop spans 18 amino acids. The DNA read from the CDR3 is TGTGCCAGCAGTGACCCAGAGACACCTTTTTCAACTAATGAAAAA. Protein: CASSDPETPFSTNEK. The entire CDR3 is CASSDPETPFSTNEKLFF.

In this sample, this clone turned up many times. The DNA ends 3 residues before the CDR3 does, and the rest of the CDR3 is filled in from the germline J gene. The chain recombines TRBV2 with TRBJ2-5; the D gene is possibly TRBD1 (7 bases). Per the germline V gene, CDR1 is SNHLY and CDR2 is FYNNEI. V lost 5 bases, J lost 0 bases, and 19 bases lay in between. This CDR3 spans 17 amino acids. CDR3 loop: CASSSLAGQTYQETQYF. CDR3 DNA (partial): TGTGCCAGCAGTTCCCTCGCGGGACAGACTTACCAAGAGACC.

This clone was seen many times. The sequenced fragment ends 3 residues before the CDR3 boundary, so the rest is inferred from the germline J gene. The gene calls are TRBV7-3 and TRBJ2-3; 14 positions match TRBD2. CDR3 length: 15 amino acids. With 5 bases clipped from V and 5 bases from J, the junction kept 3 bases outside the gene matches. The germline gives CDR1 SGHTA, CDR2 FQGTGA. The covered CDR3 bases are TGTGCCAGCAGCGTGACTAGCGGGGGGGGAGATACG. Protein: CASSVTSGGGDT. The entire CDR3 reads CASSVTSGGGDTQYF.

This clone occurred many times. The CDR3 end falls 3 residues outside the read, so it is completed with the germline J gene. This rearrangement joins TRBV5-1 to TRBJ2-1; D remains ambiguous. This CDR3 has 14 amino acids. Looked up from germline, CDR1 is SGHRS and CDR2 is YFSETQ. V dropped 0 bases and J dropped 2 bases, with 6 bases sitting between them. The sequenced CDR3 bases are TGCGCCAGCAGCTTGGCTGGGCCCTACAATGAG. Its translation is CASSLAGPYNE. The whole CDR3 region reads CASSLAGPYNEQFF.

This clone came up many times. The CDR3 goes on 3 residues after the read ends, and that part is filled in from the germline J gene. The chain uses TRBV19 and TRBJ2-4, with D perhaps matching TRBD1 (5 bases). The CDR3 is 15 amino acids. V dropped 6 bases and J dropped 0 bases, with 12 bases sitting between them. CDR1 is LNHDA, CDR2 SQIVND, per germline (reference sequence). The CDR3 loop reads CASRSRVGAKNIQYF. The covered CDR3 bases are TGTGCCAGTAGGAGCAGGGTGGGAGCCAAAAACATT.

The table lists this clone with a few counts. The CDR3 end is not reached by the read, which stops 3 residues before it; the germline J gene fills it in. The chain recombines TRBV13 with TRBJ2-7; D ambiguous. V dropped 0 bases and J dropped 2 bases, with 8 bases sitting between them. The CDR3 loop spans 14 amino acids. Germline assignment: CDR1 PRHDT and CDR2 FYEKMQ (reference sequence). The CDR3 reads CASSLGSFAYEQYF. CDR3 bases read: TGTGCCAGCAGCTTAGGTAGTTTCGCCTACGAG.

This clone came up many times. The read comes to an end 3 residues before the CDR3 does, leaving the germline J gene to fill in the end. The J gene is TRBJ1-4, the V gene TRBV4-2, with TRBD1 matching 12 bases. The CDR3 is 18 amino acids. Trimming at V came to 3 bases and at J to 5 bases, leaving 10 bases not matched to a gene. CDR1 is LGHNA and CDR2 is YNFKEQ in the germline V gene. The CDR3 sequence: CASSHLRGQGASNEKLFF. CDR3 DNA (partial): TGTGCCAGCAGCCACCTTAGGGGACAGGGGGCTTCAAATGAAAAA.

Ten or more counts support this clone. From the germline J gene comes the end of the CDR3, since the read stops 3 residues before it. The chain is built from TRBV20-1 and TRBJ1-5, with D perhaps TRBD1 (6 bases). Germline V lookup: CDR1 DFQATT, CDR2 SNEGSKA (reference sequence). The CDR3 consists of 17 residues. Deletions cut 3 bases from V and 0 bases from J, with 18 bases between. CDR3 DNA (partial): TGCAGTGCTAGCTTACAGGGAGGTTTTAGTAGCAATCAGCCC. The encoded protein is CSASLQGGFSSNQP. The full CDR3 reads CSASLQGGFSSNQPQHF.

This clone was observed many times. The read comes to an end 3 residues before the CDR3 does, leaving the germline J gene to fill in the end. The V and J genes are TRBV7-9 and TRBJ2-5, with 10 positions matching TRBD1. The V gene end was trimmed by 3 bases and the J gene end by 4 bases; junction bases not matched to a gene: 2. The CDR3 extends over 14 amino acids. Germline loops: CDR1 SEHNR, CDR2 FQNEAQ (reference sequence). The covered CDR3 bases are TGTGCCAGCAGCTTGACAGGGGGCCGAGAGACC. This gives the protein CASSLTGGRET. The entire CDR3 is CASSLTGGRETQYF.

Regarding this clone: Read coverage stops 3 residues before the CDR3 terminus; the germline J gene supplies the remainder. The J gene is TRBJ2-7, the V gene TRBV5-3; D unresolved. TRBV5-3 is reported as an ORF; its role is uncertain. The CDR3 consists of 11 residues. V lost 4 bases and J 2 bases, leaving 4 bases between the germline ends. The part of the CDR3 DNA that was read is TGTGCCAGAAGCCCCGCCTACGAG. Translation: CARSPAYE. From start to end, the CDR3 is CARSPAYEQYF.

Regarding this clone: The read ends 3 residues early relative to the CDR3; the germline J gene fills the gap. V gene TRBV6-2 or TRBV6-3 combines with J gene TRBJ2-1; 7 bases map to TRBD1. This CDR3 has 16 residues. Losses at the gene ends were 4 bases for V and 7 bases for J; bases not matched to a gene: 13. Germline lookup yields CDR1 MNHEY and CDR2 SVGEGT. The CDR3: CASSLTRNRGLNEQFF. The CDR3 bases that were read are TGTGCCAGCAGTTTAACCCGCAACAGGGGCTTGAATGAG.

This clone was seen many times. CDR3 bases read: TGCAGTGCTAGAGATAGCGGGGGGCCGGGGGAGACC. Protein: CSARDSGGPGET. The entire CDR3 is CSARDSGGPGETQYF. The chain carries TRBV20-1 and TRBJ2-5; 10 nucleotides line up with TRBD2. The read ends 3 residues early relative to the CDR3; the germline J gene fills the gap. V was clipped by 0 bases and J by 5 bases; unmatched bases: 6. Germline V gene data show CDR1 as DFQATT and CDR2 as SNEGSKA (reference sequence). CDR3 length equals 15 residues.

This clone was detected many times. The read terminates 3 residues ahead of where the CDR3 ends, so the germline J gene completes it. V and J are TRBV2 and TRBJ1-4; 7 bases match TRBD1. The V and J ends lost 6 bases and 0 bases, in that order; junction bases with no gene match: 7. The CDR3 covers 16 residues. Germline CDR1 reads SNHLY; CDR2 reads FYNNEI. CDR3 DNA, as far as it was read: TGTGCCAGCAGACGTTCGACAGGGTCAACTAATGAAAAA. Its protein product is CASRRSTGSTNEK. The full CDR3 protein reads CASRRSTGSTNEKLFF.

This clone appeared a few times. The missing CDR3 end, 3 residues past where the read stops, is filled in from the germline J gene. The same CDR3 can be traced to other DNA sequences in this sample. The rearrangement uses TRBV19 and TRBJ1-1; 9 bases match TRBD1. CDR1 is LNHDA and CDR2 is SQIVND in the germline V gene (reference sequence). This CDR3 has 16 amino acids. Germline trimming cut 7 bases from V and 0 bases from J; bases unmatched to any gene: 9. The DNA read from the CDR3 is TGTGCCAGTAAGGTCACAGGGGGCCCCATGAACACTGAA. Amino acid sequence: CASKVTGGPMNTE. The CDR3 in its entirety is CASKVTGGPMNTEAFF.

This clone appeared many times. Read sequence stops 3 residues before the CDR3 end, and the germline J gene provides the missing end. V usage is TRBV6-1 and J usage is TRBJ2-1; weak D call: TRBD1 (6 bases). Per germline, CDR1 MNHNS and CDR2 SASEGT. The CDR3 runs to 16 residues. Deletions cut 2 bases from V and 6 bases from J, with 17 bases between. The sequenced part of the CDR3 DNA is TGTGCCAGCAGTGAATGGGTGGGGGCGCAGGGCAATGAG. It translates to CASSEWVGAQGNE. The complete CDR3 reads CASSEWVGAQGNEQFF.

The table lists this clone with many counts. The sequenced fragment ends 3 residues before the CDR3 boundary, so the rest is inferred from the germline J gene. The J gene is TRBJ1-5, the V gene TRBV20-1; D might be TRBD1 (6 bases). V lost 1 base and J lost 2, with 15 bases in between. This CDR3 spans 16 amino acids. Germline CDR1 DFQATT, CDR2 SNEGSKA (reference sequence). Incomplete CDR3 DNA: TGCAGTGCTAGAGTCTCAAACAGGGACCGCAATCAGCCC. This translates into CSARVSNRDRNQP. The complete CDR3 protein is CSARVSNRDRNQPQHF.

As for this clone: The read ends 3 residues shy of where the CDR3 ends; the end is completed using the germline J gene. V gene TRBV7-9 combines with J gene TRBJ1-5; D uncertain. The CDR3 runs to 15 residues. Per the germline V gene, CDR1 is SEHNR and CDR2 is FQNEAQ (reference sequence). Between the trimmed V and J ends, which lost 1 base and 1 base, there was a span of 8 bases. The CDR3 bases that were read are TGTGCCAGCAGCTTAGGTCCTAGAAGCAATCAGCCC. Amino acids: CASSLGPRSNQP. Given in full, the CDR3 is CASSLGPRSNQPQHF.